Below are 2 T cell receptor beta chains sequenced from a single sample in a study of shared clonotypes between healthy human individuals. Method: immunoSEQ multiplex PCR; TCRdb's copy keeps in-frame clones and lacks some. Of some 2,500,000 clones listed, roughly 92% are singletons. Specimen: naive CD4+ T cells from PBMCs. The subset here: CD45RA+ positively selected. The receptor source for this set is a man between 18 and 35 years old in good health. Some clones in this sample may be carry-over from other donors' samples.

In DNA, the CDR3 is TGTGCCAGCAGCGTAGGTGGATTAGCGGGAGCAGATGAGACCCAGTACTTC. It translates to CASSVGGLAGADETQYF. The gene calls are TRBV9 and TRBJ2-5, with TRBD2 identical over 9 bases. Germline lookup yields CDR1 SGDLS and CDR2 YYNGEE. Trimming took 0 bases from V and 5 from J; bases not matched to a gene: 11. There are 17 residues in the CDR3.

The count of this clone is one. The chain combines TRBV15 with TRBJ2-1; the D call may be TRBD1 or TRBD2 (7 bases each). This CDR3 contains 15 residues. CDR1 is LNHNV, CDR2 YYDKDF, per germline (reference sequence). V gave up 8 bases and J gave up 6 bases, with 20 bases separating them. CDR3 sequence: CATGQGGWLGNEQFF. CDR3 in DNA: TGTGCCACCGGTCAGGGGGGGTGGCTGGGCAATGAGCAGTTCTTC. Supplemented by reference TRBV15 and TRBJ2-1, the full variable domain reads DAMVIQNPRYQVTQFGKPVTLSCSQTLNHNVMYWYQQKSSQAPKLLFHYYDKDFNNEADTPDNFQSRRPNTSFCFLDIRSPGLGDTAMYLCATGQGGWLGNEQFFGPGTRLTVL.